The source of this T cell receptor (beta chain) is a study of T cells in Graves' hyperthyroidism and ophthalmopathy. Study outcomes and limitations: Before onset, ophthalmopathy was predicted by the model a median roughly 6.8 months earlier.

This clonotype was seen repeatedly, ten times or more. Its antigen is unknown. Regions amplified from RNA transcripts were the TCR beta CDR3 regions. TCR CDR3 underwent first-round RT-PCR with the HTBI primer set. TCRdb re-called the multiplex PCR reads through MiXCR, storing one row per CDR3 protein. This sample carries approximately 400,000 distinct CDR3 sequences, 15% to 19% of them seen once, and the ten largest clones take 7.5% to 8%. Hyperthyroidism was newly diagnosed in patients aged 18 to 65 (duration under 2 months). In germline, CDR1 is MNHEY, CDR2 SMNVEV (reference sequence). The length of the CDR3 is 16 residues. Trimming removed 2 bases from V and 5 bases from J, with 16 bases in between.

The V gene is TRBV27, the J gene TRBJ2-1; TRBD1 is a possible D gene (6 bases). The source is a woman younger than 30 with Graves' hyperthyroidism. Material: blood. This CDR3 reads CASSLRRGGTNNEQFF. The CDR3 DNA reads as TGTGCCAGCAGTTTACGCAGGGGCGGAACGAACAATGAGCAGTTCTTC.